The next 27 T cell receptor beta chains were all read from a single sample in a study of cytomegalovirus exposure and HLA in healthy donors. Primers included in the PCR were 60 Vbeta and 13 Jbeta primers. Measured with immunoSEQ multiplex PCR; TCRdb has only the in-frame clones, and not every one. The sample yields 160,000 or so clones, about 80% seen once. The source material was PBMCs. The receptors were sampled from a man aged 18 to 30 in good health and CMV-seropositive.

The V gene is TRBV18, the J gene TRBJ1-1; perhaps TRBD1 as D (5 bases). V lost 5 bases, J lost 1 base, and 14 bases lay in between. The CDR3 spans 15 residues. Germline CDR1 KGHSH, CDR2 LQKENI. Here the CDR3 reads CASSAALTGNTEAFF. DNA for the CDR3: TGTGCCAGCTCAGCCGCGTTAACAGGGAACACTGAAGCTTTCTTT.

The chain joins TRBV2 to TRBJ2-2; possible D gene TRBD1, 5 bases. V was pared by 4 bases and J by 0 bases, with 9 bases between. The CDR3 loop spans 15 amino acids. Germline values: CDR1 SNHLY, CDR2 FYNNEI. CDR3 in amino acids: CASSADRSNTGELFF. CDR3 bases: TGTGCCAGCAGTGCCGACAGATCGAACACCGGGGAGCTGTTTTTT.

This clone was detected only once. The CDR3: CASSLDSTGQGALDTQYF. Here the CDR3 DNA reads TGTGCCAGCAGCTTAGACTCAACGGGACAGGGGGCGTTGGATACGCAGTATTTT. The V gene is TRBV13, the J gene TRBJ2-3, with 12 nucleotides matching TRBD1. The CDR3 spans 18 residues. The J segment lost 6 bases and the V segment lost 1 base, leaving 11 bases of the junction unmatched. Germline assignment: CDR1 PRHDT and CDR2 FYEKMQ (reference sequence).

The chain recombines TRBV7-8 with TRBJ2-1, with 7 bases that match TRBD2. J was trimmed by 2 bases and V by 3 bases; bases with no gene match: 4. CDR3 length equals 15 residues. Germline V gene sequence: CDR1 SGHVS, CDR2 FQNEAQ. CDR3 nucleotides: TGTGCCAGCAGCTTTCTAGCGGACACCTACAATGAGCAGTTCTTC. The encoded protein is CASSFLADTYNEQFF.

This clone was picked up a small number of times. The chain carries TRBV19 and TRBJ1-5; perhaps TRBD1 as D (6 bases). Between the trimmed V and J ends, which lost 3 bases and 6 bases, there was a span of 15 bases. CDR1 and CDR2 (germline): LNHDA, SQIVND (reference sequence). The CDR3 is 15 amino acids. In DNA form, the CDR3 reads TGTGCCAGTAGTATGAGCAGGGGCGCCATTCAGCCCCAGCATTTT. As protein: CASSMSRGAIQPQHF. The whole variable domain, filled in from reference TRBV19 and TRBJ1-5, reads DGGITQSPKYLFRKEGQNVTLSCEQNLNHDAMYWYRQDPGQGLRLIYYSQIVNDFQKGDIAEGYSVSREKKESFPLTVTSAQKNPTAFYLCASSMSRGAIQPQHFGDGTRLSIL.

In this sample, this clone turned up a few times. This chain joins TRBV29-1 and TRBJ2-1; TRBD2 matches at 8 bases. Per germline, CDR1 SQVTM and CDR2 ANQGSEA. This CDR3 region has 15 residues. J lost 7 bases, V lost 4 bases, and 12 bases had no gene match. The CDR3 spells CSVVGELAGQNEQFF. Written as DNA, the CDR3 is TGCAGCGTTGTGGGGGAGTTAGCGGGGCAGAATGAGCAGTTCTTC.

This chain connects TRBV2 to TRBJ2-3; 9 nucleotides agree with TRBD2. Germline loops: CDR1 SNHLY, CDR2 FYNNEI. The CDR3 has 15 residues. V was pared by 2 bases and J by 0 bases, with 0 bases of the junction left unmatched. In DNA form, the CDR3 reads TGTGCCAGCAGTGAAACTAGCGGGAGCACAGATACGCAGTATTTT. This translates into CASSETSGSTDTQYF.

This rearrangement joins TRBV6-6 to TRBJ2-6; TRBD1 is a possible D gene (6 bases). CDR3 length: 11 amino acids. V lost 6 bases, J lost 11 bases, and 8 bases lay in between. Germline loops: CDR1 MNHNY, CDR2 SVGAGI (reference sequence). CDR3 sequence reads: CASRTGDVLTF. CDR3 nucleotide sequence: TGTGCCAGCAGGACAGGCGACGTCCTGACTTTC.

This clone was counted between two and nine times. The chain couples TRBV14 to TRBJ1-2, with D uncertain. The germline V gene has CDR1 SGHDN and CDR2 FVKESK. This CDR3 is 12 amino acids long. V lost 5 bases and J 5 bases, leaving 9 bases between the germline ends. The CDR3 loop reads CASSFQNYGYTF. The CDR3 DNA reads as TGTGCCAGCAGCTTCCAGAATTATGGCTACACCTTC.

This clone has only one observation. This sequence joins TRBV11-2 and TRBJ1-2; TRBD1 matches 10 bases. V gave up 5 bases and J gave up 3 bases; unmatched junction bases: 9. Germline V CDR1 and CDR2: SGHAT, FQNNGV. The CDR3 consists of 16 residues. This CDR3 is CASSRGQGNGDYGYTF. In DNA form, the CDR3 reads TGTGCCAGCAGCCGGGGACAGGGGAATGGCGACTATGGCTACACCTTC.

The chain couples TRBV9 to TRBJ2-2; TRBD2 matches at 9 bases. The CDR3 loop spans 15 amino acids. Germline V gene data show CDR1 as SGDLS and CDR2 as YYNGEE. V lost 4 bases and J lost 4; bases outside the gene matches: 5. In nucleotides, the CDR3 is TGTGCCAGCAGCCCCGGCGGGGGGGCCACCGGGGAGCTGTTTTTT. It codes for CASSPGGGATGELFF.

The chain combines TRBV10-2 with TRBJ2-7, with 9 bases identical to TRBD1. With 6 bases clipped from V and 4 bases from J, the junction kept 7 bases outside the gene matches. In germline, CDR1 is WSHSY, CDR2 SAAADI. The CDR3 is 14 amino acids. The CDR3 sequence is CASRLTGGEYEQYF. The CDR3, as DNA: TGCGCCAGCAGATTGACAGGGGGAGAGTACGAGCAGTACTTC.

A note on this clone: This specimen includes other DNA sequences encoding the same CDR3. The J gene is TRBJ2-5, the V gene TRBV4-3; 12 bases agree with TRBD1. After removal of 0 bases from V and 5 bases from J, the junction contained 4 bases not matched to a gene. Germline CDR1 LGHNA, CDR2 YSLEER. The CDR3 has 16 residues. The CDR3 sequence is CASSQDGDRGHETQYF. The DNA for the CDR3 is TGCGCCAGCAGCCAAGATGGGGACAGGGGGCACGAGACCCAGTACTTC.

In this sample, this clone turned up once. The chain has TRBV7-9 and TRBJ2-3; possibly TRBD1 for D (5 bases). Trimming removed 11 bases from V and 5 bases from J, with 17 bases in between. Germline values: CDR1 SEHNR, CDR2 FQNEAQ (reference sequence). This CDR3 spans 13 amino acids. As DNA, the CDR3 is TGTGCCTGCCCCGGCAGGGTCCTAGATACGCAGTATTTT. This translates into CACPGRVLDTQYF.

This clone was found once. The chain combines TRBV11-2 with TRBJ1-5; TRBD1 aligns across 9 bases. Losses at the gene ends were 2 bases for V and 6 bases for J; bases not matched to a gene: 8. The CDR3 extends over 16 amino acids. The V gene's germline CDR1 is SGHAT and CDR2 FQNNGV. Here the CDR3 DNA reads TGTGCCAGCAGCTTATCGGACAGGGGAGTGGGTCAGCCCCAGCATTTT. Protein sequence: CASSLSDRGVGQPQHF.

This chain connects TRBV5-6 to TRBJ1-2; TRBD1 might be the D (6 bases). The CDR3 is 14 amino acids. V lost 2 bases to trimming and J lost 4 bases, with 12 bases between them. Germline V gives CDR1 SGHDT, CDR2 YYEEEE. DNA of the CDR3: TGTGCCAGCAGCTTTGGCAGGGGCGGCTATGGCTACACCTTC. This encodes CASSFGRGGYGYTF.

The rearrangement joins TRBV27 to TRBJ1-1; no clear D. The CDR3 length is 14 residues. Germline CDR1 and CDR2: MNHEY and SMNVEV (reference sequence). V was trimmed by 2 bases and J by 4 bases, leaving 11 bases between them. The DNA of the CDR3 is TGTGCCAGCAGTTTAAATTCGGGAGTCACTGAAGCTTTCTTT. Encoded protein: CASSLNSGVTEAFF.

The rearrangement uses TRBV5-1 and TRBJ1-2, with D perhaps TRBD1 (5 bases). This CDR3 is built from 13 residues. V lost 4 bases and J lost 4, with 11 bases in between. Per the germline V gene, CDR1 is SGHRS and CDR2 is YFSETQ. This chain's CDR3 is CASSPDISYGYTF. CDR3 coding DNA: TGCGCCAGCAGCCCGGACATTTCCTATGGCTACACCTTC.

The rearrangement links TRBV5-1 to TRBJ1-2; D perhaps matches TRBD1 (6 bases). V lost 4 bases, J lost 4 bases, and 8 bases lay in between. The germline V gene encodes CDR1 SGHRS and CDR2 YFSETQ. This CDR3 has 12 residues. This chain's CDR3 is CASSGDIYGYTF. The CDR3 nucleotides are TGCGCCAGCAGCGGGGACATCTATGGCTACACCTTC.

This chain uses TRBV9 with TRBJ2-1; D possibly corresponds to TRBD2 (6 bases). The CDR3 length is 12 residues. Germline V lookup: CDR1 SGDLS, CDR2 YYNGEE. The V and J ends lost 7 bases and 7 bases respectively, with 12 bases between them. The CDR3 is CASSGARNEQFF. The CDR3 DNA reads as TGTGCCAGCTCGGGAGCGCGGAATGAGCAGTTCTTC.

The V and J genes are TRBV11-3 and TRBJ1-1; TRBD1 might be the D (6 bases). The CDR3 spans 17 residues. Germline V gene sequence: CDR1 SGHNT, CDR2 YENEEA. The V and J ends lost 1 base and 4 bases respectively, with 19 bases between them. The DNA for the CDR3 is TGTGCCAGCAGCTTAGGCCATCACAGGGAGGGAAGCACTGAAGCTTTCTTT. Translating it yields CASSLGHHREGSTEAFF.

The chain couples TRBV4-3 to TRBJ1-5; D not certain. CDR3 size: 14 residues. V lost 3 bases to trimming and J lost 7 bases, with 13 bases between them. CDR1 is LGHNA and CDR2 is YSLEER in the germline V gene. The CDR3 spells CASSHMGEDQPQHF. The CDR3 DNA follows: TGCGCCAGCAGCCACATGGGAGAGGACCAGCCCCAGCATTTT.

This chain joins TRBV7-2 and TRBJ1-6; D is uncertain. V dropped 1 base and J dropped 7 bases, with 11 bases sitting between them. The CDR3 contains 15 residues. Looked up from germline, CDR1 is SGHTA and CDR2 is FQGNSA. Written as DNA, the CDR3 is TGTGCCAGCAGCTTAGGCAGCGTATACAATTCACCCCTCCACTTT. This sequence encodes CASSLGSVYNSPLHF. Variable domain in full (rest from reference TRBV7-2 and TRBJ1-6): GAGVSQSPSNKVTEKGKDVELRCDPISGHTALYWYRQSLGQGLEFLIYFQGNSAPDKSGLPSDRFSAERTGGSVSTLTIQRTQQEDSAVYLCASSLGSVYNSPLHFGNGTRLTVT.

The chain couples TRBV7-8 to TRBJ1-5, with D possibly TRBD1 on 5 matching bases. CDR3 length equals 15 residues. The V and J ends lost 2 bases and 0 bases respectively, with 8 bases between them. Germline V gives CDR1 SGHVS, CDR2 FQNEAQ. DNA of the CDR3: TGTGCCAGCAGCTTATCGACAGTTAGCAATCAGCCCCAGCATTTT. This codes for CASSLSTVSNQPQHF.

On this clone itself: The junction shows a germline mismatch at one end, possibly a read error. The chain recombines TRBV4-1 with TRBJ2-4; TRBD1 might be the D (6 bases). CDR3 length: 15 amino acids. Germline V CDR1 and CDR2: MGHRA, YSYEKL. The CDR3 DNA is TGCGCCAGCAGCCATGGACAGCTAGCCAAAAACAGTCAGTACTTC. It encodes CASSHGQLAKNSQYF.

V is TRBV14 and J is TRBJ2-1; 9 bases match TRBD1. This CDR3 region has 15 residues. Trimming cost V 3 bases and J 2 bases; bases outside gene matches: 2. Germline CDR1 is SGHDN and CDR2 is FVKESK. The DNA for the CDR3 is TGTGCCAGCAGCCACCGGGACAGGGCCTACAATGAGCAGTTCTTC. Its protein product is CASSHRDRAYNEQFF.

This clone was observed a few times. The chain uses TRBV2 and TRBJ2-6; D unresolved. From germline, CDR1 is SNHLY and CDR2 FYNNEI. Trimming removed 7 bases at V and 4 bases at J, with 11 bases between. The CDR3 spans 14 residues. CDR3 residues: CASIRTAGANVLTF. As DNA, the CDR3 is TGTGCCAGCATTAGAACCGCCGGGGCCAACGTCCTGACTTTC.